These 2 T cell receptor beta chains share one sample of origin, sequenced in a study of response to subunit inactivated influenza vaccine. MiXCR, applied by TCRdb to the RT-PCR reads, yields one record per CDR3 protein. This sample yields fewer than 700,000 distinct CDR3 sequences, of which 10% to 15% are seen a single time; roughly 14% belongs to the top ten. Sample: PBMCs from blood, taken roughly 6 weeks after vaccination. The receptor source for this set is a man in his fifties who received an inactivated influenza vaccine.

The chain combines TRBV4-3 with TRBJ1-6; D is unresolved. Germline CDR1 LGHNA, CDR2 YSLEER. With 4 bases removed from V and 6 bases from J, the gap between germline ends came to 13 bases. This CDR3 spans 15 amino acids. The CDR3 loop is CASSRTMDGNSPLHF. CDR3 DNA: TGCGCCAGCAGCCGGACCATGGACGGTAATTCACCCCTCCACTTT.

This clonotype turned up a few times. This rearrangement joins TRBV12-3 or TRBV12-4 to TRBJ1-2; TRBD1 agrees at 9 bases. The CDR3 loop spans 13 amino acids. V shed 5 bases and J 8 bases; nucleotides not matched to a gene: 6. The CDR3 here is CASSTDRGGGYTF. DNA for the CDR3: TGTGCCAGCAGTACCGACAGGGGGGGCGGCTACACCTTC.